The clone carrying this TCR beta chain occurred a few times. Its antigen is as yet unknown. The sample belongs to a study of T cells in localized non-small cell lung cancer. Regarding the study as a whole: Longer survival (overall) was linked to higher T cell density in blood. The study detected a median about 60 of the top 100 tumor clones in adjacent lung. Uninvolved adjacent lung had more T cell clonality than any other tissue, topping tumor.

After removal of 0 bases from V and 2 bases from J, the junction contained 7 bases not matched to a gene. CDR1 and CDR2 (germline): LGHNA, YSLEER. The CDR3 is 17 residues long. Assay used: immunoSEQ multiplex PCR; TCRdb lists only in-frame clones, some missing. The profile shows 30,000 to 35,000 clones, roughly 89% of them singletons. The chain carries TRBV4-3 and TRBJ2-3; 8 bases line up with TRBD2. This clonotype originated in an older female donor with stage I lung adenocarcinoma. The sample here was peripheral blood, taken before any cancer treatment. The chain's CDR3 is CASSQDFLAGITDTQYF. The CDR3 nucleotides are TGCGCCAGCAGCCAAGATTTCCTAGCGGGCATCACAGATACGCAGTATTTT.